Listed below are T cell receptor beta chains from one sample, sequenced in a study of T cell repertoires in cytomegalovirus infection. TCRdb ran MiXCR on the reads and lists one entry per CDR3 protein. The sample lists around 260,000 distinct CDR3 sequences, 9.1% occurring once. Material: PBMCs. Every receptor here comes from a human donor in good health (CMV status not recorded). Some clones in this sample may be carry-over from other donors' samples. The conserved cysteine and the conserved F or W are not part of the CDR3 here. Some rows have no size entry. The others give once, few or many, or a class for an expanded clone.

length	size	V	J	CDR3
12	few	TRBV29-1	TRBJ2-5	SVEATAGPETQY
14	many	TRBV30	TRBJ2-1	AWSTWGAEVDNEQF
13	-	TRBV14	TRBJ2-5	ASSRYRSIQETQY
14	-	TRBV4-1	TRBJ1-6	ASSHIIDRDNSPLH
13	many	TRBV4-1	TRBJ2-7	ASSQGTGSSYEQY
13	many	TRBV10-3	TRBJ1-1	AISDPELPNTEAF
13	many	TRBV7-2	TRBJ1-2	ASSLGGTDTYGYT
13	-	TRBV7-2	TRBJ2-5	ASSSLSGPQETQY
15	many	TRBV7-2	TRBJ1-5	ASSAYAGANGNQPQH
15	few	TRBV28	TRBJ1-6	ASSLQRQGGKNSPLH
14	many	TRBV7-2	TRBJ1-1	ASSLDKRRSNTEAF
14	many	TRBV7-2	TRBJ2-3	ASSLDPSSGLDAQY
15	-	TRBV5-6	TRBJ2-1	ASSFDSTYTSYNEQF
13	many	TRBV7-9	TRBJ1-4	ASSLAGQSNEKLF
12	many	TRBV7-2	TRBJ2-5	ASTRPGGQETQY
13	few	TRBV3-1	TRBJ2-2	ASSQEPAGFGELF
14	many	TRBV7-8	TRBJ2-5	ASSPSTGTGVETQY
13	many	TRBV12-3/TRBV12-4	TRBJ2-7	ASSSIGGAAYEQY
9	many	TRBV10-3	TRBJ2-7	AISEDYEQY
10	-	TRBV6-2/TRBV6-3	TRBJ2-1	ASCGTYNEQF
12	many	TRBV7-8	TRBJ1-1	ASSSGQQNTEAF
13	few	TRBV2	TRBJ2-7	ASSESGLAPYEQY
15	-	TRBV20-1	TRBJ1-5	SARARSKGAGTQPQH
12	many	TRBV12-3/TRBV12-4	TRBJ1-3	ASTRQEEPHTIY
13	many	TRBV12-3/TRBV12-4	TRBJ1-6	ASSLGSAPGSPLH
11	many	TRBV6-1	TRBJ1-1	ASKVTANTEAF
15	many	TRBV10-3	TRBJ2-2	AISETSGGPNTGELF
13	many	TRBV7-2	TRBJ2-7	ASSLALSGPYEQY
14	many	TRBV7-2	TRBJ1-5	ASSQTTGSINQPQH
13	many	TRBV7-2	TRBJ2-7	ASSLGQASRHEQY
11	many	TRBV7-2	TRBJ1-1	ASSRDRGAEAF
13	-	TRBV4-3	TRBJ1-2	ASSQDPRANYGYT
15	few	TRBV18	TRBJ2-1	ASSPLGGSGAGNEQF
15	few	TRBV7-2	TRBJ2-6	ASSAWGLAPGANVLT
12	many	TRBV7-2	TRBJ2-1	ASSLRLNYNEQF